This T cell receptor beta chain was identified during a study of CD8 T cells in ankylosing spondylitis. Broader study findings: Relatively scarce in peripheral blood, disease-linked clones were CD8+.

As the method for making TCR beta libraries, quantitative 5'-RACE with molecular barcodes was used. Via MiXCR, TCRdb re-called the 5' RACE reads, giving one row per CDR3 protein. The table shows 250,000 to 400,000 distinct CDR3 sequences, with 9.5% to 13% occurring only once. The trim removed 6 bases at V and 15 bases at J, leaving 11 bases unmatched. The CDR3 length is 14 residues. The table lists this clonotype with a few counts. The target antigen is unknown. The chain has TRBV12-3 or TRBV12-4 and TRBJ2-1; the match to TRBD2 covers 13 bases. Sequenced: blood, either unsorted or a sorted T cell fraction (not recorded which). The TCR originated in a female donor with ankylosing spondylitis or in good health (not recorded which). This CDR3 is CASSPTSGGERGFF. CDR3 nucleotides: TGTGCCAGCAGCCCTACTAGCGGGGGGGAGCGTGGGTTCTTC.